The T cell receptor (beta chain) under discussion was sequenced for a study of vaccination effects on CD4 cells after COVID-19. Study conclusions and caveats: After vaccination, at late timepoints, clones induced by infection and by vaccine contracted markedly. Sampling in the study covered few convalescent patients and included no early post-infection timepoints.

Prior to sequencing, the ViraFEST assay stimulated PBMC with viral peptide pools, which expanded the antigen-specific CD4+ T cells. The culture ran for roughly 10 days before CD4+ T cells were isolated. Each participant received a vaccine that was either BNT162b2 or mRNA-1273, given as two doses. Wells each received two million PBMC, cultured with roughly 9.4 IU/ml IL-2 and roughly 9.3 ug/ml peptides. Repertoires were generated with immunoSEQ multiplex PCR, while TCRdb's copy carries only in-frame clones and drops some. Of about 60,000 clones listed, about 78% are singletons. On this clone: The target antigen is unknown.

The CDR3 is made up of 14 amino acids. Germline V gene data show CDR1 as SGHRS and CDR2 as YFSETQ. V was clipped by 7 bases and J by 8 bases, with 19 bases between them. Specimen: CD4+ T cells from PBMCs cultured with HCoV-OC43 spike peptides, collected after COVID-19 vaccination. This sample's subset: HCoV-OC43 spike overlapping peptide pool stimulation. The J gene is TRBJ2-1, the V gene TRBV5-1, with a weak D call TRBD2 (6 bases). This clonotype was obtained from a human donor who received a COVID-19 vaccine. As DNA, the CDR3 is TGCGCCAGCCATTTGGGCTACGGAGGGGATGAGCAGTTCTTC. Its protein product is CASHLGYGGDEQFF.